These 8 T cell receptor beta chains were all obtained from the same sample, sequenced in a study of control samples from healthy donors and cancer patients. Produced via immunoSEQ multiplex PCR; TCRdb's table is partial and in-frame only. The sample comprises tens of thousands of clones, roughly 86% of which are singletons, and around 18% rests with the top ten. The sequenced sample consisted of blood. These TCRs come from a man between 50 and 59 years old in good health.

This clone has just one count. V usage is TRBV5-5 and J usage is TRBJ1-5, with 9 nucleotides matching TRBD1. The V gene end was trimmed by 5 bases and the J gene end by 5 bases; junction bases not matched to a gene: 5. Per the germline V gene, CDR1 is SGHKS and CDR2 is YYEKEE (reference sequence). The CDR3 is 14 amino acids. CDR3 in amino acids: CASSKDRGDQPQHF. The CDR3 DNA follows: TGTGCCAGCAGTAAGGACAGGGGTGATCAGCCCCAGCATTTT.

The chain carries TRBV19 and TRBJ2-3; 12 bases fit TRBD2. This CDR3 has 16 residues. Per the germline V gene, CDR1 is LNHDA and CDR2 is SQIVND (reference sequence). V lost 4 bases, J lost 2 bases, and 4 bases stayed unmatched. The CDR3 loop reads CASSTRTSGNTDTQYF. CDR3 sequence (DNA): TGTGCCAGTAGTACCCGGACTAGCGGGAACACAGATACGCAGTATTTT. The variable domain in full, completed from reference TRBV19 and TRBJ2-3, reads DGGITQSPKYLFRKEGQNVTLSCEQNLNHDAMYWYRQDPGQGLRLIYYSQIVNDFQKGDIAEGYSVSREKKESFPLTVTSAQKNPTAFYLCASSTRTSGNTDTQYFGPGTRLTVL.

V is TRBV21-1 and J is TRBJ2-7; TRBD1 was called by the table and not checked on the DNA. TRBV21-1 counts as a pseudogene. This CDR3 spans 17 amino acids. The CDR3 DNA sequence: TGTGCCAGCAGCCAAGGTGGGCAGGGGTGTCTTCGGCACGAGCAGTACGTC. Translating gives CASSQGGQGCLRHEQYV.

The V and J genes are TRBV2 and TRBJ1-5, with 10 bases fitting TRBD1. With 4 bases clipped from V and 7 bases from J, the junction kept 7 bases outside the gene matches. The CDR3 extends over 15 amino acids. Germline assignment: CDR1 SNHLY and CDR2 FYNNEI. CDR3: CASSGDRGPIQPQHF. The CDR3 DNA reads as TGTGCCAGCAGTGGCGACAGGGGGCCCATACAGCCCCAGCATTTT.

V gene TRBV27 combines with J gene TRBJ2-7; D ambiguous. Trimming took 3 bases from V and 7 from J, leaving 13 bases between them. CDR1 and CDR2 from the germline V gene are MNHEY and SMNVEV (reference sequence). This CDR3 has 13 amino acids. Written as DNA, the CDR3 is TGTGCCAGCAGTTTTCAACGTTTTAGGGAGCAGTACTTC. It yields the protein CASSFQRFREQYF.

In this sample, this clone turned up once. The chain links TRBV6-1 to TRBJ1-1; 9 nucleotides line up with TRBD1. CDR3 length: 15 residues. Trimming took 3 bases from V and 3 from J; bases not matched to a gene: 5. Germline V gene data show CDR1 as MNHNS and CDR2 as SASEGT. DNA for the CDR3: TGTGCCAGCAGTGATCTCCGGGACAGGGACACTGAAGCTTTCTTT. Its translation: CASSDLRDRDTEAFF.

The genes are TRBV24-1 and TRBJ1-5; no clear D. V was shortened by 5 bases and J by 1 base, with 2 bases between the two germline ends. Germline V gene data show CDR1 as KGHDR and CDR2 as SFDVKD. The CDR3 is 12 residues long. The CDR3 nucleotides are TGTGCCACCAGTGCGAGCAATCAGCCCCAGCATTTT. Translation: CATSASNQPQHF.

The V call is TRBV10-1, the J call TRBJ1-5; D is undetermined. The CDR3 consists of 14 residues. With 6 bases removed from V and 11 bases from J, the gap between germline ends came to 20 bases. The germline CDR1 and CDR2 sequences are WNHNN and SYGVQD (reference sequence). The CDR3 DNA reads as TGCGCCAGCAGAAGGTGTCGGGAGCATCAATCCCAGCATTTT. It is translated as CASRRCREHQSQHF.